This TCR beta chain is from a study of a mutant IDH1 vaccine in newly diagnosed glioma. Time point here: week 35, safety follow-up. Vaccination used 300 ug of mutant IDH1 20-mer peptide per dose, with topical imiquimod. The table came from immunoSEQ multiplex PCR; TCRdb's copy has only in-frame clones and leaves some out. The table lists about 26,000 clones, around four fifths of them singletons, with 31% in the top ten. The length of the CDR3 is 14 residues. V was shortened by 5 bases and J by 2 bases, with 11 bases between the two germline ends. Germline CDR1 MDHEN, CDR2 SYDVKM. As concerns this clone: Antigen: not known.

The sample in question was PBMCs, obtained from a glioma patient whose treatment included an IDH1 peptide vaccine. The rearrangement links TRBV28 to TRBJ2-3, with D unclear. This clonotype originated in a man aged 25-45 years with glioma. CDR3 sequence (DNA): TGTGCCAGCAGTCCCCTGGGGTTCACAGATACGCAGTATTTT. This encodes CASSPLGFTDTQYF.